The 31 T cell receptor beta chains listed next were all sequenced from one sample in a study of metastatic and nonmetastatic thyroid tumors. No treatment of any kind had been given to any patient before thyroid surgery. TCRdb redid the clone calls on the PCR reads using MiXCR. The sample contains tens of thousands of clones, around 28% of which appear only once. What was sequenced was blood. All receptors derive from a male donor with papillary thyroid cancer or a benign thyroid nodule (not recorded which). Some clones in this sample may be carry-over from other donors' samples.

The table lists this clone with many counts. This chain uses TRBV19 with TRBJ2-2, with 7 bases aligning to TRBD1. Germline V lookup: CDR1 LNHDA, CDR2 SQIVND (reference sequence). The J segment lost 6 bases and the V segment lost 2 bases, leaving 3 bases of the junction unmatched. This CDR3 is built from 14 residues. CDR3 in DNA: TGTGCCAGTAGTATACCGACAGGGCCCGGGGAGCTGTTTTTT. Protein: CASSIPTGPGELFF. Together with reference TRBV19 and TRBJ2-2, the CDR3 gives the full variable domain: DGGITQSPKYLFRKEGQNVTLSCEQNLNHDAMYWYRQDPGQGLRLIYYSQIVNDFQKGDIAEGYSVSREKKESFPLTVTSAQKNPTAFYLCASSIPTGPGELFFGEGSRLTVL.

This clone appeared many times. The rearrangement uses TRBV5-1 and TRBJ1-1, with D possibly being TRBD1 (6 bases). Per germline, CDR1 SGHRS and CDR2 YFSETQ. Trimming removed 4 bases at V and 4 bases at J, with 20 bases between. The CDR3 sequence is 16 residues long. CDR3 DNA: TGCGCCAGCAGCCTACAGGGTTCACGAAGGGGCACTGAAGCTTTCTTT. Encoded protein: CASSLQGSRRGTEAFF.

This clone was seen many times. The V and J genes are TRBV4-1 and TRBJ2-1; a possible D gene is TRBD2 (5 bases). Trimming cost V 3 bases and J 9 bases, with 6 bases left between them. The CDR3 is 11 residues long. In germline, CDR1 is MGHRA, CDR2 YSYEKL. CDR3 bases: TGCGCCAGCAGCCACAGCGGTGAGCAGTTCTTC. It encodes CASSHSGEQFF.

This clone was detected ten times or more. The chain links TRBV3-1 to TRBJ2-3; a weak D match, TRBD2 (5 bases). The CDR3 sequence is 13 residues long. Per the germline V gene, CDR1 is LGHDT and CDR2 is YNNKEL (reference sequence). V shed 4 bases and J shed 6 bases, with 11 bases lying between them. CDR3 amino acids: CASSPSRTDTQYF. Written as DNA, the CDR3 is TGTGCCAGCAGCCCTAGCCGGACGGATACGCAGTATTTT.

The chain has TRBV6-6 and TRBJ2-7; D is ambiguous. Germline V lookup: CDR1 MNHNY, CDR2 SVGAGI (reference sequence). This CDR3 comprises 15 residues. V lost 0 bases and J 5 bases, leaving 14 bases between the germline ends. The CDR3 sequence is CASSYSLRGYHEQYF. The CDR3 DNA reads as TGTGCCAGCAGTTACTCCCTGAGAGGTTACCACGAGCAGTACTTC.

The rearrangement joins TRBV11-1 to TRBJ2-6, with a tentative D call TRBD1 (6 bases). This CDR3 region has 15 residues. Germline loops: CDR1 SGHAT, CDR2 FQDESV (reference sequence). V was clipped by 4 bases and J by 0 bases, with 7 bases between them. CDR3 residues: CASSSQGSGANVLTF. CDR3 nucleotide sequence: TGTGCCAGCAGCTCACAGGGCTCTGGGGCCAACGTCCTGACTTTC.

On this clone: Given a much more abundant clone one base away, this may be a read error. The chain employs TRBV2 and TRBJ2-5, with a weak D call TRBD1 (8 bases). Germline CDR1 is SNHLY and CDR2 is FYNNEI. There are 17 residues in the CDR3. V was clipped by 5 bases and J by 2 bases, with 21 bases between them. DNA of the CDR3: TGTGCCAGCAGTCATATAGGACAGGGAGGGTGGCAAGAGACCCAGTACTTC. Its translation: CASSHIGQGGWQETQYF.

This clone has ten or more counts. J is TRBJ2-1 and V is TRBV24-1; D unresolved. This CDR3 comprises 13 residues. Per the germline V gene, CDR1 is KGHDR and CDR2 is SFDVKD. Trimming stripped 9 bases from V and 0 bases from J, with 8 bases between. This CDR3 reads CATAPTSYNEQFF. The CDR3 DNA reads TGTGCCACCGCTCCGACCTCCTACAATGAGCAGTTCTTC.

J is TRBJ2-3 and V is TRBV3-1, with D tentatively TRBD2 (5 bases). V dropped 8 bases and J dropped 0 bases, with 12 bases sitting between them. CDR3 length equals 14 residues. Germline loops: CDR1 LGHDT, CDR2 YNNKEL (reference sequence). The CDR3 DNA is TGTGCCAGCTGCATGGGAGCGAGCACAGATACGCAGTATTTT. Translation: CASCMGASTDTQYF.

The chain is built from TRBV11-2 and TRBJ2-1; 7 bases match TRBD1. This CDR3 region has 15 residues. From germline, CDR1 is SGHAT and CDR2 FQNNGV. V shed 6 bases and J 0 bases; nucleotides not matched to a gene: 5. Here the CDR3 reads CASSDRALSYNEQFF. CDR3 in DNA: TGTGCCAGCAGTGACAGGGCGCTCTCCTACAATGAGCAGTTCTTC.

Comment on this clone: No conserved phenylalanine or tryptophan ends this CDR3, so it is likely a read error. The chain couples TRBV18 to TRBJ1-1, with no clear D. CDR3 size: 14 residues. Germline CDR1 and CDR2: KGHSH and LQKENI. CDR3 sequence reads: CPSSSTPKATEAFL. The CDR3 region has the DNA TGTCCCAGCTCATCTACACCGAAGGCCACTGAAGCTTTCTTA.

This clone was counted between two and nine times. At one end, the junction sequence differs from germline, possibly due to a read error. This chain links TRBV6-4 with TRBJ2-2; a weak D match, TRBD2 (5 bases). CDR3 length: 13 residues. CDR1 is MRHNA, CDR2 SNTAGT, per germline. CDR3 nucleotides: TGTGCCAGCAGTGCAAGTATCACCGGGGATCTGTTTTTT. Protein: CASSASITGDLFF.

There are many counts of this clone. The rearrangement links TRBV27 to TRBJ2-5; TRBD1 agrees at 9 bases. The germline V gene has CDR1 MNHEY and CDR2 SMNVEV (reference sequence). With V trimmed by 8 bases and J by 5 bases, 6 bases remained unmatched. The CDR3 contains 13 residues. The CDR3 protein is CASGWTGEETQYF. CDR3 DNA: TGTGCCAGCGGCTGGACAGGGGAGGAGACCCAGTACTTC.

Of note for this clone: The conserved phenylalanine or tryptophan normally closing the CDR3 is absent here, so this likely arose from a read error. The chain carries TRBV20-1 and TRBJ1-5; D gene ambiguous. This CDR3 is built from 15 residues. Germline V lookup: CDR1 DFQATT, CDR2 SNEGSKA (reference sequence). CDR3 DNA: TGCAGTGCTAAGGAAACCCGGGTGCTCAATGAGCCCCAGCATGTT. Translating gives CSAKETRVLNEPQHV.

This chain links TRBV28 with TRBJ1-6; 7 nucleotides agree with TRBD1. The length of the CDR3 is 15 residues. Unmatched junction bases numbered 2, after V lost 3 bases and J lost 3 bases. The germline V gene has CDR1 MDHEN and CDR2 SYDVKM. The CDR3 sequence is CASSLGTVYNSPLHF. CDR3 bases: TGTGCCAGCAGTTTGGGGACAGTCTATAATTCACCCCTCCACTTT.

This clone was seen many times. This chain connects TRBV5-5 to TRBJ2-5; D unresolved. The CDR3 sequence is 15 residues long. V lost 4 bases, J lost 4 bases, and 17 bases lay in between. CDR1 is SGHKS and CDR2 is YYEKEE in the germline V gene (reference sequence). The CDR3 DNA is TGTGCCAGCAGCCCTCTAAACAGTCGTTTAGAGACCCAGTACTTC. It codes for CASSPLNSRLETQYF.

A word on this clone: A read error may be the cause here, since a much bigger clone is one base away. The gene calls are TRBV7-9 and TRBJ1-1; D is possibly TRBD1 (6 bases). The V gene's germline CDR1 is SEHNR and CDR2 FQNEAQ (reference sequence). This CDR3 spans 14 amino acids. The CDR3 is CASNPRGANTEAIF. As DNA, the CDR3 is TGTGCCAGCAACCCACGGGGGGCGAACACTGAAGCTATCTTT.

The chain employs TRBV20-1 and TRBJ2-7; D may be TRBD1 or TRBD2 (5 bases each). Germline lookup yields CDR1 DFQATT and CDR2 SNEGSKA (reference sequence). The CDR3 totals 15 residues. V gave up 8 bases and J gave up 4 bases, with 24 bases separating them. CDR3 loop: CSSPNRGCTGYEQYF. CDR3 sequence (DNA): TGCAGTTCTCCTAACCGAGGGTGTACAGGATACGAGCAGTACTTC.

Points on this clone: The junction departs from the called germline gene at one end, perhaps through a read error. As DNA, the CDR3 is TGTAGTGCCAGCAGGGTGAACTATGTCTACACCTTC. Translation: CSASRVNYVYTF. The J gene is TRBJ1-2, the V gene TRBV20-1, with TRBD1 as a possible D gene (5 bases). The CDR3 length is 12 residues. CDR1 is DFQATT and CDR2 is SNEGSKA in the germline V gene (reference sequence).

The chain joins TRBV6-1 to TRBJ2-2; TRBD1 matches 7 bases. This CDR3 comprises 16 residues. V shed 5 bases, J shed 0 bases, and the junction held 6 bases outside the gene matches. Germline CDR1 reads MNHNS; CDR2 reads SASEGT. This CDR3 is CASSRQGCANTGELFF. The CDR3 nucleotides are TGTGCCAGCAGTCGACAGGGCTGTGCGAACACCGGGGAGCTGTTTTTT.

The J gene is TRBJ2-5, the V gene TRBV7-8, with 8 bases identical to TRBD1. The CDR3 runs to 14 residues. V lost 4 bases to trimming and J lost 5 bases; unmatched junction nucleotides: 6. Germline V gene data show CDR1 as SGHVS and CDR2 as FQNEAQ. CDR3 nucleotides: TGTGCCAGCAGCTCGACAGGGGCGTCGGAGACCCAGTACTTC. Amino acid sequence: CASSSTGASETQYF.

By share of the sample, this clone is medium-sized. This chain links TRBV19 with TRBJ2-6; TRBD2 might be the D (5 bases). Trimming took 8 bases from V and 2 from J, leaving 13 bases between them. CDR3 length: 15 residues. Germline CDR1 is LNHDA and CDR2 is SQIVND (reference sequence). DNA of the CDR3: TGTGCCAGTGGGATCTTAGCGACTGGGGCCAACGTCCTGACTTTC. It codes for CASGILATGANVLTF.

The CDR3 DNA reads TGTGCCAGCAGCTTTGGCGGGGATTCACCCCTCCACTTT. This sequence encodes CASSFGGDSPLHF. The chain joins TRBV7-8 to TRBJ1-6; D is unresolved. Germline loops: CDR1 SGHVS, CDR2 FQNEAQ. Trimming shortened V by 3 bases and J by 8 bases, and 8 bases separated the two germline ends. This CDR3 is 13 amino acids long. Supplemented by reference TRBV7-8 and TRBJ1-6, the full variable domain reads GAGVSQSPRYKVAKRGQDVALRCDPISGHVSLFWYQQALGQGPEFLTYFQNEAQLDKSGLPSDRFFAERPEGSVSTLKIQRTQQEDSAVYLCASSFGGDSPLHFGNGTRLTVT.

At least ten counts were recorded for this clone. The J gene is TRBJ2-7, the V gene TRBV28, with D tentatively TRBD2 (5 bases). Deletions cut 5 bases from V and 2 bases from J, with 13 bases between. Germline CDR1 and CDR2: MDHEN and SYDVKM. This CDR3 has 14 residues. The CDR3 reads CASSAAVEPYEQYF. DNA for the CDR3: TGTGCCAGCAGTGCAGCGGTCGAACCCTACGAGCAGTACTTC.

In this sample, this clone turned up many times. This sequence joins TRBV3-1 and TRBJ1-2; 9 nucleotides align to TRBD1. V trimming: 4 bases; J trimming: 6 bases; junction bases outside the gene matches: 12. The germline V gene has CDR1 LGHDT and CDR2 YNNKEL (reference sequence). The CDR3 loop spans 16 amino acids. CDR3 sequence (DNA): TGTGCCAGCAGCCTCCTCTCGGGACAGGGATCAAATGGCTACACCTTC. Translated, it gives CASSLLSGQGSNGYTF.

This clone was seen ten or more times. The chain is built from TRBV29-1 and TRBJ1-1; the D gene is possibly TRBD1 (6 bases). Germline CDR1 is SQVTM and CDR2 is ANQGSEA. The CDR3 length is 11 residues. The chain's CDR3 is CGAGQHTEAFF. CDR3 DNA sequence: TGCGGAGCAGGACAGCACACTGAAGCTTTCTTT. The variable domain in full, completed from reference TRBV29-1 and TRBJ1-1, reads SAVISQKPSRDICQRGTSLTIQCQVDSQVTMMFWYRQQPGQSLTLIATANQGSEATYESGFVIDKFPISRPNLTFSTLTVSNMSPEDSSIYLCGAGQHTEAFFGQGTRLTVV.

This clone was recorded many times. This rearrangement joins TRBV6-1 to TRBJ2-5; D is uncertain. Per the germline V gene, CDR1 is MNHNS and CDR2 is SASEGT. Trimming cost V 7 bases and J 3 bases, with 18 bases left between them. The CDR3 loop spans 15 amino acids. For the CDR3, the DNA is TGTGCCAGCACTGGAGTTTGGTCGTCCAAAGAGACCCAGTACTTC. Translation gives CASTGVWSSKETQYF.

There are many counts of this clone. The rearrangement uses TRBV3-1 and TRBJ2-5, with D possibly being TRBD1 (5 bases). Germline lookup yields CDR1 LGHDT and CDR2 YNNKEL (reference sequence). The length of the CDR3 is 15 residues. V lost 0 bases to trimming and J lost 5 bases, with 13 bases between them. CDR3 amino acids: CASSQEGASRETQYF. CDR3 nucleotide sequence: TGTGCCAGCAGCCAAGAAGGGGCCTCTCGGGAGACCCAGTACTTC.

A few counts support this clone. This chain connects TRBV28 to TRBJ2-7, with D tentatively TRBD1 (5 bases). The CDR3 is 14 residues long. Trimming took 7 bases from V and 0 from J, leaving 13 bases between them. Germline lookup yields CDR1 MDHEN and CDR2 SYDVKM. CDR3 coding DNA: TGTGCCAGCATCCGGGTACAGGCCTCCTACGAGCAGTACTTC. It encodes CASIRVQASYEQYF.

The chain joins TRBV28 to TRBJ2-7; no definite D call. The CDR3 loop spans 14 amino acids. Trimming removed 6 bases at V and 6 bases at J, with 18 bases between. The germline V gene has CDR1 MDHEN and CDR2 SYDVKM. The CDR3 DNA sequence: TGTGCCAGCAGGAGACCGTACAGTAGCACCGAGCAGTACTTC. Translating it yields CASRRPYSSTEQYF.

By sample fraction, this clone is medium-sized. The chain employs TRBV7-2 and TRBJ1-6; TRBD1 aligns across 11 bases. There are 16 residues in the CDR3. V trimming: 1 base; J trimming: 9 bases; junction bases outside the gene matches: 5. Per germline, CDR1 SGHTA and CDR2 FQGNSA. CDR3 loop: CASSLGGQGAASPLHF. As DNA, the CDR3 is TGTGCCAGCAGCTTAGGAGGACAGGGGGCGGCTTCACCCCTCCACTTT.